The rows below give T cell receptor beta chains drawn from one sample of a study of shared clonotypes between healthy human individuals. Repertoires were generated with immunoSEQ multiplex PCR, while TCRdb's copy carries only in-frame clones and drops some. Altogether approximately 2,000,000 clones are present, just over 90% being singletons, with the ten largest covering approximately 1.7%. Input material: naive CD8+ T cells from PBMCs. The receptors were sampled from a man between 18 and 29 years old in good health. Some clones in this sample may be carry-over from other donors' samples. Both conserved end residues are part of each CDR3. A D gene is named only where the DNA matches it firmly. For some rows the clone size is stated as once, few or many, or as a class when expanded; others skip it.

D gene: TRBD2; V gene: TRBV4-1; J gene: TRBJ2-2; clone size: NA; CDR3 DNA: TGCGCCAGCAGCCAAGACAGTAGGGGTTACCTAGCGGGAGGTAACACCGGGGAGCTGTTTTTT; CDR3 protein: CASSQDSRGYLAGGNTGELFF
D gene: NA; V gene: TRBV19; J gene: TRBJ2-1; clone size: NA; CDR3 DNA: TGTGCCAGTAGTACACGGCGGGACAGAACCTACAATGAGCAGTTCTTC; CDR3 protein: CASSTRRDRTYNEQFF
D gene: NA; V gene: TRBV27; J gene: TRBJ2-1; clone size: NA; CDR3 DNA: TGTGCCAGCAGTTGGGGAGAGGATACAATTTACAATGAGCAGTTCTTC; CDR3 protein: CASSWGEDTIYNEQFF
D gene: NA; V gene: TRBV9; J gene: TRBJ2-3; clone size: NA; CDR3 DNA: TGTGCCAGCATCCCCCTCGAGGAGCTCAGCCGCACAGATACGCAGTATTTT; CDR3 protein: CASIPLEELSRTDTQYF
D gene: TRBD1; V gene: TRBV19; J gene: TRBJ2-5; clone size: NA; CDR3 DNA: TGTGCCAGTAGTACCGGGACAGGGGAATTTGGGACCCAGTACTTC; CDR3 protein: CASSTGTGEFGTQYF
D gene: NA; V gene: TRBV25-1; J gene: TRBJ2-7; clone size: NA; CDR3 DNA: TGTGCCAGCAGTAGCGGAAGCTCCTACGAGCAGTACTTC; CDR3 protein: CASSSGSSYEQYF
D gene: NA; V gene: TRBV29-1; J gene: TRBJ2-7; clone size: NA; CDR3 DNA: TGCAGCGCCGACTTCGGGGGCCGCCCGGCCGGCGAGCAGTACTTC; CDR3 protein: CSADFGGRPAGEQYF
D gene: TRBD1; V gene: TRBV19; J gene: TRBJ2-2; clone size: NA; CDR3 DNA: TGTGCCAGTAGTATACTTCGACAGGGGACTTCGAACACCGGGGAGCTGTTTTTT; CDR3 protein: CASSILRQGTSNTGELFF
D gene: NA; V gene: TRBV1; J gene: TRBJ2-7; clone size: NA; CDR3 DNA: TGCACCAGCAGCCAAGAAACTCTGACTCGCTACGAGCAGTACTTC; CDR3 protein: CTSSQETLTRYEQYF
D gene: NA; V gene: TRBV5-1; J gene: TRBJ2-7; clone size: NA; CDR3 DNA: TGCGCCAGCAGTGAAGACAGTTACTCCTACGAGCAGTACTTC; CDR3 protein: CASSEDSYSYEQYF
D gene: TRBD1; V gene: TRBV27; J gene: TRBJ2-4; clone size: NA; CDR3 DNA: TGTGCCAGCAGTTTGGGGACAGGGGTTTTCCACATTCAGTACTTC; CDR3 protein: CASSLGTGVFHIQYF
D gene: TRBD2; V gene: TRBV10-3; J gene: TRBJ2-3; clone size: NA; CDR3 DNA: TGTGCCATCAGCGCGTGGACTAGCGGGAGGACAGATACGCAGTATTTT; CDR3 protein: CAISAWTSGRTDTQYF
D gene: NA; V gene: TRBV7-9; J gene: TRBJ2-7; clone size: once; CDR3 DNA: TGTGCCAGCAGCTGGTTGAGCGAGCAGTACTTC; CDR3 protein: CASSWLSEQYF
D gene: NA; V gene: TRBV11-2; J gene: TRBJ1-1; clone size: NA; CDR3 DNA: TGTGCCAGCAGCTCCAAGGCTTTGAGGACCTACAGCTCGAACACTGAAGCTTTCTTT; CDR3 protein: CASSSKALRTYSSNTEAFF
D gene: NA; V gene: TRBV29-1; J gene: TRBJ2-7; clone size: NA; CDR3 DNA: TGCAGCGTCAGGGGTTCGGGGGAGCAGTACTTC; CDR3 protein: CSVRGSGEQYF
D gene: NA; V gene: TRBV7-2; J gene: TRBJ2-3; clone size: NA; CDR3 DNA: TGTGCCAGCAGCTTACCGACGGGCCTTCATCCACCCCAGGCAGATACGCAGTATTTT; CDR3 protein: CASSLPTGLHPPQADTQYF
D gene: NA; V gene: TRBV7-9; J gene: TRBJ2-1; clone size: NA; CDR3 DNA: TGTGCCAGCAGCTTAGGTTCCGGGAATGAGCAGTTCTTC; CDR3 protein: CASSLGSGNEQFF
D gene: TRBD2; V gene: TRBV7-6; J gene: TRBJ2-6; clone size: NA; CDR3 DNA: TGTGCCAGCAGCCTACCCGCGGGGGCTGGGGCCAACGTCCTGACTTTC; CDR3 protein: CASSLPAGAGANVLTF
D gene: NA; V gene: TRBV10-3; J gene: TRBJ2-5; clone size: NA; CDR3 DNA: TGTGCCATTAAGGGTGGCCAAGAGACCCAGTACTTC; CDR3 protein: CAIKGGQETQYF
D gene: NA; V gene: TRBV11-2; J gene: TRBJ1-5; clone size: NA; CDR3 DNA: TGTGCCAGCAGCTTAGGTCCGGAGGGCAATCAGCCCCAGCATTTT; CDR3 protein: CASSLGPEGNQPQHF
D gene: TRBD2; V gene: TRBV28; J gene: TRBJ2-7; clone size: NA; CDR3 DNA: TGTGCCAGCAGTGAGTCGGGAGGGGGCTACGAGCAGTACTTC; CDR3 protein: CASSESGGGYEQYF
D gene: TRBD2; V gene: TRBV7-9; J gene: TRBJ2-2; clone size: NA; CDR3 DNA: TGTGCCAGCAGCTTACAACTAGCGGGAGCCGGGGAGCTGTTTTTT; CDR3 protein: CASSLQLAGAGELFF
D gene: TRBD1; V gene: TRBV10-3; J gene: TRBJ2-5; clone size: NA; CDR3 DNA: TGTGCCAGGTGGACAGGGGCCATCCAAGAGACCCAGTACTTC; CDR3 protein: CARWTGAIQETQYF
D gene: NA; V gene: TRBV29-1; J gene: TRBJ2-1; clone size: NA; CDR3 DNA: TGCAGCGTTGAAGGATCGGGAAAGGGCTACAATGAGCAGTTCTTC; CDR3 protein: CSVEGSGKGYNEQFF
D gene: NA; V gene: TRBV9; J gene: TRBJ1-4; clone size: NA; CDR3 DNA: TGTGCCAGTCGTGGGCGTAATGAAAAACTGTTTTTT; CDR3 protein: CASRGRNEKLFF
D gene: TRBD1; V gene: TRBV5-8; J gene: TRBJ2-3; clone size: NA; CDR3 DNA: TGTGCCAGCAGCTTGGCCGGGACAGGGCCAACAGATACGCAGTATTTT; CDR3 protein: CASSLAGTGPTDTQYF
D gene: NA; V gene: TRBV28; J gene: TRBJ1-5; clone size: NA; CDR3 DNA: TGTGCCAGCAGGGCACCCCGGGCCAATCAGCCCCAGCATTTT; CDR3 protein: CASRAPRANQPQHF
D gene: TRBD1; V gene: TRBV4-2; J gene: TRBJ1-1; clone size: NA; CDR3 DNA: TGTGCCAGCAGCCAAGAGGGTCCCGGGACAGATGAAGCTTTCTTT; CDR3 protein: CASSQEGPGTDEAFF
D gene: TRBD1; V gene: TRBV19; J gene: TRBJ2-7; clone size: NA; CDR3 DNA: TGTGCCAGTAGTATACAACAGGGGGGCTCCTACGAGCAGTACTTC; CDR3 protein: CASSIQQGGSYEQYF
D gene: NA; V gene: TRBV29-1; J gene: TRBJ2-1; clone size: NA; CDR3 DNA: TGCAGCGTAGAACAGGGTTGGTCCTACAATGAGCAGTTCTTC; CDR3 protein: CSVEQGWSYNEQFF
D gene: NA; V gene: TRBV19; J gene: TRBJ2-1; clone size: NA; CDR3 DNA: TGTGCCAGTAGAGCGACAGGTAGCTCCTACAATGAGCAGTTCTTC; CDR3 protein: CASRATGSSYNEQFF
D gene: TRBD1; V gene: TRBV6-1; J gene: TRBJ2-7; clone size: NA; CDR3 DNA: TGTGCCAGCAGTCCTCGACAGGGCAGCTCCTACGAGCAGTACTTC; CDR3 protein: CASSPRQGSSYEQYF
D gene: NA; V gene: TRBV28; J gene: TRBJ1-5; clone size: NA; CDR3 DNA: TGTGCCAGCAGTTTTGCGAACAATCAGCCCCAGCATTTT; CDR3 protein: CASSFANNQPQHF
D gene: TRBD1; V gene: TRBV5-3; J gene: TRBJ1-1; clone size: NA; CDR3 DNA: TGTGCCAGAAGCTTACCGGGACAGGGAACAGTTGAAGCTTTCTTT; CDR3 protein: CARSLPGQGTVEAFF
D gene: NA; V gene: TRBV29-1; J gene: TRBJ1-1; clone size: NA; CDR3 DNA: TGCAGCGCAAACTACAGGGCCAACACTGAAGCTTTCTTT; CDR3 protein: CSANYRANTEAFF
D gene: TRBD1; V gene: TRBV28; J gene: TRBJ2-7; clone size: NA; CDR3 DNA: TGTGCCAGCAGTCTTGAGACAGGGGGTCCCTCCTACGAGCAGTACTTC; CDR3 protein: CASSLETGGPSYEQYF
D gene: NA; V gene: TRBV6-5; J gene: TRBJ2-3; clone size: NA; CDR3 DNA: TGTGCCAGCAGTTACAGTCCCGGCCTTAGCACAGATACGCAGTATTTT; CDR3 protein: CASSYSPGLSTDTQYF
D gene: NA; V gene: TRBV5-1; J gene: TRBJ1-2; clone size: NA; CDR3 DNA: TGCGCCAGTCGGCAGGGACGCGGCTACACCTTC; CDR3 protein: CASRQGRGYTF
D gene: TRBD1; V gene: TRBV19; J gene: TRBJ2-7; clone size: NA; CDR3 DNA: TGTGCCAGTAGTGCCCCCGGGACAGGGAAGTCCGAGCAGTACTTC; CDR3 protein: CASSAPGTGKSEQYF
D gene: NA; V gene: TRBV9; J gene: TRBJ2-3; clone size: NA; CDR3 DNA: TGTGCCAGCAGCGCACGGAGTAGCACAGATACGCAGTATTTT; CDR3 protein: CASSARSSTDTQYF
D gene: TRBD2; V gene: TRBV9; J gene: TRBJ2-7; clone size: NA; CDR3 DNA: TGTGCCAGCAGCGCCGCTTTGGGACTAGCGCTCGAGCAGTACTTC; CDR3 protein: CASSAALGLALEQYF
D gene: TRBD2; V gene: TRBV7-3; J gene: TRBJ2-1; clone size: NA; CDR3 DNA: TGTGCCAGCAGCTTAGGGCCTAGCGGAGCTTACAATGAGCAGTTCTTC; CDR3 protein: CASSLGPSGAYNEQFF
D gene: NA; V gene: TRBV28; J gene: TRBJ1-2; clone size: NA; CDR3 DNA: TGTGCCAGCAGCCCTGGGGGAGATGGCTATGGCTACACCTTC; CDR3 protein: CASSPGGDGYGYTF
D gene: NA; V gene: TRBV28; J gene: TRBJ2-5; clone size: NA; CDR3 DNA: TGTGCCAGCAGTTTTCTATTGCGAGAGACCCAGTACTTC; CDR3 protein: CASSFLLRETQYF
D gene: NA; V gene: TRBV2; J gene: TRBJ1-2; clone size: NA; CDR3 DNA: TGTGCCAGCACCCAGGGTGGGGCCAGAGGCTACACCTTC; CDR3 protein: CASTQGGARGYTF
D gene: TRBD2; V gene: TRBV6-4; J gene: TRBJ2-7; clone size: NA; CDR3 DNA: TGTGCCAGCAGTGAATGGGAGGGATCCCCCTACGAGCAGTACTTC; CDR3 protein: CASSEWEGSPYEQYF